The rows below give T cell receptor beta chains drawn from one sample of a study of T-cell reconstitution after alpha-beta-depleted transplantation in children. TCRdb reanalysed the PCR reads using MiXCR and keeps one entry per CDR3 protein. The table records about 150,000 distinct CDR3 sequences, around 10% of them present only once. Specimen: PBMCs, collected before TCRalphabeta/CD19-depleted stem cell transplant. These receptors originate from a boy between 2 and 15 years old with acute myeloid leukemia, due to receive a stem cell transplant. Each CDR3 is given with its conserved first and last residue. A D gene is named only where the DNA matches it firmly. Size is stated for part of the rows, as once, few or many counts, or as a class when the clone is expanded.

v_call	j_call	d_call	clone_size	cdr3_aa	cdr3_nt
TRBV10-2	TRBJ2-2	.	many	CASSESVAATGELFF	TGCGCCAGCAGTGAGTCGGTTGCGGCCACCGGGGAGCTGTTTTTT
TRBV20-1	TRBJ2-1	TRBD2	many	CSAGPSGRPLSEQFF	TGCAGTGCTGGTCCTAGCGGGAGGCCCCTCAGTGAGCAGTTCTTC
TRBV7-9	TRBJ2-1	.	many	CASSLGMLIDEQFF	TGTGCCAGCAGCTTAGGTATGCTCATAGATGAGCAGTTCTTC
TRBV18	TRBJ2-1	TRBD2	many	CASSPEAGGGNEQFF	TGTGCCAGCTCACCTGAAGCGGGAGGGGGCAATGAGCAGTTCTTC
TRBV5-6	TRBJ1-5	.	.	CASSLRRDLIAGTPQHF	TGTGCCAGCAGCTTGCGTCGGGATCTTATAGCCGGAACGCCCCAGCATTTT
TRBV12-3/TRBV12-4	TRBJ1-1	.	many	CASSPSGVNTEAFF	TGTGCCAGCAGTCCGTCAGGAGTGAACACTGAAGCTTTCTTT
TRBV5-1	TRBJ2-5	TRBD1	.	CASSLGTGTQYF	TGCGCCAGCAGCTTGGGGACAGGGACCCAGTACTTC
TRBV3-1	TRBJ1-6	.	many	CASSQGGNNSPLHF	TGTGCCAGCAGCCAAGGGGGGAATAATTCACCCCTCCACTTT
TRBV20-1	TRBJ1-1	.	many	CSAPTRSEAFF	TGCAGTGCTCCTACTCGGTCTGAAGCTTTCTTT
TRBV2	TRBJ2-5	TRBD2	many	CASMERGGVETQYF	TGTGCCAGCATGGAGCGGGGGGGCGTGGAGACCCAGTACTTC
TRBV5-1	TRBJ2-1	.	many	CASSFGTVPYNEQFF	TGCGCCAGCAGCTTCGGGACTGTACCCTACAATGAGCAGTTCTTC
TRBV9	TRBJ2-6	.	many	CASSPTHYSGANVLTF	TGTGCCAGCAGCCCGACTCATTACTCTGGGGCCAACGTCCTGACTTTC
TRBV5-1	TRBJ1-4	.	many	CASSNQGINEKLFF	TGCGCCAGCAGCAATCAGGGGATTAATGAAAAACTGTTTTTT
TRBV20-1	TRBJ2-1	.	many	CSALDLDWLYNEQFF	TGCAGTGCTCTAGACCTGGACTGGCTCTACAATGAGCAGTTCTTC
TRBV7-9	TRBJ1-6	.	.	CASSPPGANSPLHF	TGTGCCAGCAGCCCCCCGGGGGCTAATTCACCCCTCCACTTT
TRBV20-1	TRBJ2-5	.	many	CSAVFGGKETQYF	TGCAGTGCCGTCTTCGGGGGAAAAGAGACCCAGTACTTC
TRBV6-5	TRBJ2-2	.	many	CASSYPGRGELFF	TGTGCCAGCAGTTACCCTGGGAGAGGGGAGCTGTTTTTT
TRBV12-3/TRBV12-4	TRBJ2-1	.	many	CASSHARRAPFLEQFF	TGTGCCAGCAGCCACGCACGGAGGGCCCCCTTTCTGGAGCAGTTCTTC
TRBV4-1	TRBJ1-6	.	many	CASSRRDTDSPLHF	TGCGCCAGCAGCCGCCGGGACACCGATTCACCCCTCCACTTT
TRBV30	TRBJ2-1	.	few	CAWSGQTEQFF	TGTGCCTGGAGTGGACAGACTGAGCAGTTCTTC
TRBV4-1	TRBJ1-1	.	many	CASSQQAYTEAFF	TGCGCCAGCAGCCAACAGGCGTACACTGAAGCTTTCTTT
TRBV5-4	TRBJ2-5	.	many	CASSSGTKLETQYF	TGTGCCAGCAGCTCGGGGACCAAACTGGAGACCCAGTACTTC
TRBV3-1	TRBJ2-7	.	once	CACSHDDGRVYEQYF	TGTGCCTGCAGCCACGACGACGGGCGCGTCTACGAGCAGTACTTC
TRBV27	TRBJ1-5	.	many	CASSRRGANQPQHF	TGTGCCAGCAGCCGTAGGGGGGCTAATCAGCCCCAGCATTTT
TRBV20-1	TRBJ2-7	TRBD1	.	CRGPLPGQGPTGNLYEQYF	TGCAGGGGGCCGCTTCCGGGACAGGGGCCAACCGGTAACCTCTACGAGCAGTACTTC
TRBV5-1	TRBJ2-1	TRBD1	many	CASSLEGGHSYNEQFF	TGCGCCAGCAGCTTGGAAGGGGGCCATTCATACAATGAGCAGTTCTTC
TRBV12-3/TRBV12-4	TRBJ2-1	TRBD2	many	CASSLVGGMFYNEQFF	TGTGCCAGCAGTTTGGTGGGGGGGATGTTCTACAATGAGCAGTTCTTC
TRBV20-1	TRBJ1-2	.	many	CSAPADDYGYTF	TGCAGTGCTCCCGCAGATGACTATGGCTACACCTTC
TRBV4-1	TRBJ2-5	TRBD2	many	CASSHQAGGPGETQYF	TGCGCCAGCAGCCACCAAGCGGGGGGGCCTGGAGAGACCCAGTACTTC
TRBV15	TRBJ2-1	TRBD2	many	CATSREGGGPYNEQFF	TGTGCCACCAGCAGAGAGGGGGGAGGGCCGTACAATGAGCAGTTCTTC
TRBV15	TRBJ1-1	.	.	CATSRDLVSEASF	TGTGCTACCAGCAGAGATTTGGTCTCTGAAGCTTCCTTT
TRBV3-1	TRBJ2-1	TRBD2	many	CASISWASGGPTPFF	TGTGCCAGCATTTCGTGGGCTAGCGGGGGCCCTACTCCGTTCTTC
TRBV7-8	TRBJ2-5	TRBD2	few	CASSSTHGGGKETQYF	TGTGCCAGCAGCTCGACTCACGGGGGGGGGAAGGAGACCCAGTACTTC
TRBV30	TRBJ2-1	.	many	CAWSVTGGEQFF	TGTGCCTGGAGTGTAACTGGAGGTGAGCAGTTCTTC
TRBV7-3	TRBJ2-1	TRBD2	many	CASSPSGSGYNEQFF	TGTGCCAGCAGCCCTAGCGGGAGTGGGTACAATGAGCAGTTCTTC
TRBV12-3/TRBV12-4	TRBJ1-1	TRBD1	many	CASSLGGTANTEAFF	TGTGCCAGCAGTTTGGGAGGGACAGCGAACACTGAAGCTTTCTTT